This T cell receptor (beta chain) was captured by sequencing in a study of blood T cell repertoires in COVID-19. In its sample, this clone was seen once. Repertoires were generated with immunoSEQ multiplex PCR, while TCRdb's copy carries only in-frame clones and drops some. The sample shows fewer than 250,000 clones, about 93% of them seen only once. Germline V gives CDR1 SNHLY, CDR2 FYNNEI. The CDR3 has 14 amino acids. Trimming shortened V by 2 bases and J by 6 bases, and 13 bases separated the two germline ends. The sample was peripheral blood. The sequence was obtained from a man aged 25 to 40 with COVID-19, enrolled during active disease. V usage is TRBV2 and J usage is TRBJ1-2, with D maybe TRBD1 (6 bases). Written as DNA, the CDR3 is TGTGCCAGCAGTGAAAGGGTACAGGGCCATGGCTACACCTTC. Translated, it gives CASSERVQGHGYTF.